One T cell receptor beta chain is described in this entry. These data originate in a study of shared clonotypes between healthy human individuals. Assay execution took place at the deep level. Repertoires were generated with immunoSEQ multiplex PCR, while TCRdb's copy carries only in-frame clones and drops some. The sample has approximately 340,000 clones, about 70% seen once; the top ten hold roughly 10%. The clonotype was recovered from a man between 25 and 39 years old in good health. The sample consisted of memory CD4+ T cells sorted from blood. Subset meaning: CD45RA-negative fraction.

Here the CDR3 reads CASRGTPAYEQYF. The CDR3 coding sequence is TGTGCCAGCAGGGGGACACCAGCCTACGAGCAGTACTTC. The V and J genes are TRBV6-6 and TRBJ2-7; D might be TRBD1 (6 bases). Between the trimmed V and J ends, which lost 6 bases and 2 bases, there was a span of 11 bases. Germline CDR1 is MNHNY and CDR2 is SVGAGI (reference sequence). The CDR3 runs to 13 residues.